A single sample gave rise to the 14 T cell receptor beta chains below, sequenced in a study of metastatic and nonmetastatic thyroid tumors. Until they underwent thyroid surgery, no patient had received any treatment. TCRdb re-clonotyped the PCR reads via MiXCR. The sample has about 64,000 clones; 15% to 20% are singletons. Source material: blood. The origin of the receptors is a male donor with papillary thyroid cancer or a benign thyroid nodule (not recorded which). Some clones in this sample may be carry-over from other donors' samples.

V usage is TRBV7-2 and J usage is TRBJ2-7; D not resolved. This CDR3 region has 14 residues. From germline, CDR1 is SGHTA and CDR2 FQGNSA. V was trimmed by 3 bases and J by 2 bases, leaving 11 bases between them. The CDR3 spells CASSLGSGPYEQYF. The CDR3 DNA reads TGTGCCAGCAGCTTGGGCAGTGGACCCTACGAGCAGTACTTC. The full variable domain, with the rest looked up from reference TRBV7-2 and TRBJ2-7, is GAGVSQSPSNKVTEKGKDVELRCDPISGHTALYWYRQSLGQGLEFLIYFQGNSAPDKSGLPSDRFSAERTGGSVSTLTIQRTQQEDSAVYLCASSLGSGPYEQYFGPGTRLTVT.

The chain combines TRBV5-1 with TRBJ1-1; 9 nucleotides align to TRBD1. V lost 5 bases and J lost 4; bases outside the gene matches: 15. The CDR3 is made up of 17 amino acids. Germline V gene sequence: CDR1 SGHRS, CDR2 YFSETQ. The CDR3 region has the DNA TGCGCCAGCAGACCTGGGACAGGGTACCATCTGGGCACTGAAGCTTTCTTT. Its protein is CASRPGTGYHLGTEAFF.

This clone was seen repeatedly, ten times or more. The CDR3 sequence: CASSLTPGVGETQYF. The CDR3 DNA sequence: TGTGCCAGCAGCTTAACACCCGGGGTCGGAGAGACCCAGTACTTC. The chain joins TRBV7-3 to TRBJ2-5, with D maybe TRBD2 (5 bases). CDR3 length equals 15 residues. Germline-derived CDR1 and CDR2 are SGHTA and FQGTGA. V dropped 0 bases and J dropped 4 bases, with 12 bases sitting between them. The full variable domain, its missing parts supplied by reference TRBV7-3 and TRBJ2-5, is GAGVSQTPSNKVTEKGKYVELRCDPISGHTALYWYRQSLGQGPEFLIYFQGTGAADDSGLPNDRFFAVRPEGSVSTLKIQRTERGDSAVYLCASSLTPGVGETQYFGPGTRLLVL.

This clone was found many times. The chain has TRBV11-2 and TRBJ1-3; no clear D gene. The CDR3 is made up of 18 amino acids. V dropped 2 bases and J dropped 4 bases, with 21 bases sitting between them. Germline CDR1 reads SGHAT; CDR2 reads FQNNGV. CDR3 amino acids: CASSLTRHGPSGGNTIYF. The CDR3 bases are TGTGCCAGCAGCTTAACACGGCACGGTCCCTCGGGGGGAAACACCATATATTTT.

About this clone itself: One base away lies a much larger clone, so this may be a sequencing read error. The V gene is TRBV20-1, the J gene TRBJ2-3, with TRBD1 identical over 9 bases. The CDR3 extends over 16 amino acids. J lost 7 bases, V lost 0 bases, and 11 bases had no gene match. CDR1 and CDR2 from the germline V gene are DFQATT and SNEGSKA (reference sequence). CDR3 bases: TGCAGTGCTAGAGATCGAGACAGGGGGGTAGGATATACGCAGTATTTT. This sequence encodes CSARDRDRGVGYTQYF.

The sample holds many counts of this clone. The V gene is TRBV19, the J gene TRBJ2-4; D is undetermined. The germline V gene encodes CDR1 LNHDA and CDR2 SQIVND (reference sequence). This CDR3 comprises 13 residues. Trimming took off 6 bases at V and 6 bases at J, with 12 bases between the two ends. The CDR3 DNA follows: TGTGCCAGTAGGCCTCAGGAAACAAACATTCAGTACTTC. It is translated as CASRPQETNIQYF.

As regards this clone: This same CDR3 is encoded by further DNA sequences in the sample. DNA of the CDR3: TGTGCCAGTAGGGCCACAGCTGAGCCCTACAATGAGCAGTTCTTC. This translates into CASRATAEPYNEQFF. The chain has TRBV6-1 and TRBJ2-1; D gene ambiguous. This CDR3 is built from 15 residues. Trimming cost V 9 bases and J 2 bases, with 17 bases left between them. CDR1 is MNHNS and CDR2 is SASEGT in the germline V gene.

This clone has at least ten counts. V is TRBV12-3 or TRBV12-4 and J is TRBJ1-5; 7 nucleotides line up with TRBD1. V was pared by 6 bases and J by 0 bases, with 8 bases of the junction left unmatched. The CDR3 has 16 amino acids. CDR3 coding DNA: TGTGCCAGCAGCATTTTCGGGACAGATAGCAATCAGCCCCAGCATTTT. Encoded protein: CASSIFGTDSNQPQHF.

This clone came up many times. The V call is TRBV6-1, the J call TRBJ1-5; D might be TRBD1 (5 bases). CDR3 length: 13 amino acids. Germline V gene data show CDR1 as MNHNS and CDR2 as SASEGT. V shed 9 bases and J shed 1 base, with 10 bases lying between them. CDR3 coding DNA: TGTGCCAGTCATCGGGACAGCAATCAGCCCCAGCATTTT. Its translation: CASHRDSNQPQHF.

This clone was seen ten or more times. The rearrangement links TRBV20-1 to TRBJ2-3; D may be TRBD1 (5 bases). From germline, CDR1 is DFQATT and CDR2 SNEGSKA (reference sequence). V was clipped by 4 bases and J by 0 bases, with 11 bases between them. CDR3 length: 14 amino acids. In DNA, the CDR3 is TGCAGTGCTACAGACAGAACTAGCACAGATACGCAGTATTTT. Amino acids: CSATDRTSTDTQYF.

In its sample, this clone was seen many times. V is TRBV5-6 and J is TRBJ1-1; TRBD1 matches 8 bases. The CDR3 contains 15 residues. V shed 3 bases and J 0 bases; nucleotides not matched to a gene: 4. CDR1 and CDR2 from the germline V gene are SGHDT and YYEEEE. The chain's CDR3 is CASSSQGAMNTEAFF. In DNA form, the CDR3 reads TGTGCCAGCAGCTCCCAGGGGGCGATGAACACTGAAGCTTTCTTT.

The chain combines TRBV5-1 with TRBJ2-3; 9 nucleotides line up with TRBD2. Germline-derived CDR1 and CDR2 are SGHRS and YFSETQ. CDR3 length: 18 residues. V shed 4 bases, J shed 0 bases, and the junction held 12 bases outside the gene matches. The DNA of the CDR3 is TGCGCCAGCAGCCGAAGGGAACCAGGACTAGCGAGCACAGATACGCAGTATTTT. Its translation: CASSRREPGLASTDTQYF.

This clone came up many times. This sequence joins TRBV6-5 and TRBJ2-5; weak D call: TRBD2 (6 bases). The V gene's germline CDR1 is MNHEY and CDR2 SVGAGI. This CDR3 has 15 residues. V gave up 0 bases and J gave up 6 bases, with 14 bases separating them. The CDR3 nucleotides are TGTGCCAGCAGTTACTCGGCGGGGACGGTAAAGACCCAGTACTTC. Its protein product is CASSYSAGTVKTQYF.

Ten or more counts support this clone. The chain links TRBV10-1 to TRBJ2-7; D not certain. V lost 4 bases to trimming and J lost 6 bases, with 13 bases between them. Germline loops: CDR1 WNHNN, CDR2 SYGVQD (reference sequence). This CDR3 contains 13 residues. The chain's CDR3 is CASSAIRSGEQYF. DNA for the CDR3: TGCGCCAGCAGTGCAATACGGAGTGGCGAGCAGTACTTC.